The clone carrying this T cell receptor (beta chain) was seen only a few times. The V end was cut by 0 bases, the J end by 4 bases, with 13 bases between. Germline V gives CDR1 SGHNT, CDR2 YYREEE (reference sequence). CDR3 length: 15 amino acids. TCRdb analysed the 5' RACE reads with MiXCR anew, one entry per CDR3 protein. The sample comprises roughly 580,000 distinct CDR3 sequences, roughly 18% of which are singletons, and more than 10% rests with the top ten. This sample was included in a study of T-cell memory formation after mild COVID-19. The sequence was obtained from an adult woman who had mild COVID-19 (a few samples of this study predate the infection). Cell type and time point are not known. The chain links TRBV5-4 to TRBJ2-5, with no clear D. Sequences were obtained from PBMCs or a T cell subset sorted from them (not recorded which). This chain's CDR3 is CASSLAAVVGETQYF. In nucleotides, the CDR3 is TGTGCCAGCAGCTTGGCGGCAGTCGTTGGAGAGACCCAGTACTTC.